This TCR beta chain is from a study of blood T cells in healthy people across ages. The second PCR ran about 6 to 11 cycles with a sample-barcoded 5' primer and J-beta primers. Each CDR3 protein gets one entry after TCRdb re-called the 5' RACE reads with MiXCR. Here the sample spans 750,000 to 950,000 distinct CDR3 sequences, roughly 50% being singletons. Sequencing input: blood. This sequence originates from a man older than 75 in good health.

CDR3 protein: CASGQDMGRYAYF. The CDR3 bases are TGTGCCAGCGGACAAGATATGGGGAGATACGCGTATTTT. The chain couples TRBV6-5 to TRBJ2-3, with D perhaps given as TRBD1 or TRBD2 (5 bases each). This CDR3 comprises 13 residues. Germline V gene data show CDR1 as MNHEY and CDR2 as SVGAGI. The V end was cut by 8 bases, the J end by 14 bases, with 23 bases between.